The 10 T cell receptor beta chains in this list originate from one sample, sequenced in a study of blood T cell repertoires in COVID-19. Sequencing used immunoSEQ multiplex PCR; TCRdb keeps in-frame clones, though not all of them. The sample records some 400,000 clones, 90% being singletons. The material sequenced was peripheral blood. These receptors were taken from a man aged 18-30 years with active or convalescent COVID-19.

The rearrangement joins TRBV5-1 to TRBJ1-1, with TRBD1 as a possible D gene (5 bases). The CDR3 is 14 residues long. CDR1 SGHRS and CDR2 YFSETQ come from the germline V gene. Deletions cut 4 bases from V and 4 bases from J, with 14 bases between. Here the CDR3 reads CASSPEGTGTEAFF. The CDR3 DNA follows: TGCGCCAGCAGCCCGGAGGGGACGGGCACTGAAGCTTTCTTT. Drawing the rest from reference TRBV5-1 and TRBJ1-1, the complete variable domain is KAGVTQTPRYLIKTRGQQVTLSCSPISGHRSVSWYQQTPGQGLQFLFEYFSETQRNKGNFPGRFSGRQFSNSRSEMNVSTLELGDSALYLCASSPEGTGTEAFFGQGTRLTVV.

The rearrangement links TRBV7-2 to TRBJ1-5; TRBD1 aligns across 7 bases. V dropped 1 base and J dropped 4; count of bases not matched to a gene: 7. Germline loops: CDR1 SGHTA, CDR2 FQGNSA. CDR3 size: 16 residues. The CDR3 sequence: CASSLGSGTVNQPQHF. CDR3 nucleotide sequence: TGTGCCAGCAGCTTAGGTTCAGGGACAGTGAATCAGCCCCAGCATTTT.

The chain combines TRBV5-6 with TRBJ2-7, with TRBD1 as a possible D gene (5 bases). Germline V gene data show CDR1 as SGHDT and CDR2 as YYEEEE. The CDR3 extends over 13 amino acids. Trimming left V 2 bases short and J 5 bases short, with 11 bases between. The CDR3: CASSFSGFDEQYF. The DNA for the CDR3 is TGTGCCAGCAGCTTTTCAGGGTTCGACGAGCAGTACTTC.

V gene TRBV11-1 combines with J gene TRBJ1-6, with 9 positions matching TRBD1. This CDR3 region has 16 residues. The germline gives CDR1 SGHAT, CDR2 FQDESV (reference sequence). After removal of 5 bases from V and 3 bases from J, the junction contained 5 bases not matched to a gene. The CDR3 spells CASSPRDRDYNSPLHF. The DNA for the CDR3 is TGTGCCAGCAGCCCACGGGACAGGGACTATAATTCACCCCTCCACTTT.

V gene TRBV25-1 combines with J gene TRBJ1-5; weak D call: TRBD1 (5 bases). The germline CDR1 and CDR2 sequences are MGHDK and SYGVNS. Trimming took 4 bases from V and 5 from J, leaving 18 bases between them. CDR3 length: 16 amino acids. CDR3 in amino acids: CASSGSGTGRDQPQHF. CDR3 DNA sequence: TGTGCCAGCAGTGGATCCGGGACCGGGAGGGATCAGCCCCAGCATTTT.

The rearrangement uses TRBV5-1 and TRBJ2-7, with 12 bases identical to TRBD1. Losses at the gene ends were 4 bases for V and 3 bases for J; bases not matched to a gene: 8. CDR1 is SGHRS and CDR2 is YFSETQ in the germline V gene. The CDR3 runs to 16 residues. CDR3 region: CASSTGQGANYYEQYF. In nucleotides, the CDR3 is TGCGCCAGCAGCACGGGACAGGGGGCGAACTACTACGAGCAGTACTTC.

CDR3 nucleotides: TGTGCCAGTAGTATGCGGGACAGGGGGTTTTCAGATACGCAGTATTTT. It is translated as CASSMRDRGFSDTQYF. V and J are TRBV19 and TRBJ2-3, with 11 nucleotides matching TRBD1. There are 16 residues in the CDR3. Germline V gene data show CDR1 as LNHDA and CDR2 as SQIVND (reference sequence). Trimming took 3 bases from V and 4 from J; bases not matched to a gene: 6.

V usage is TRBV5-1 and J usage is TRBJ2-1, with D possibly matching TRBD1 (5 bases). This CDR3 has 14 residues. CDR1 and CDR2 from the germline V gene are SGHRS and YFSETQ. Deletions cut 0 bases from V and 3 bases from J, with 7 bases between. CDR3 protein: CASSLVRDYNEQFF. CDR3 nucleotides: TGCGCCAGCAGCTTGGTCAGGGACTACAATGAGCAGTTCTTC.

As DNA, the CDR3 is TGTGCCAGCAGCCGAGACGGGTTAAGCTCCTACGAGCAGTACTTC. Encoded protein: CASSRDGLSSYEQYF. J is TRBJ2-7 and V is TRBV7-8, with D unresolved. Between the trimmed V and J ends, which lost 5 bases and 0 bases, there was a span of 14 bases. CDR1 is SGHVS and CDR2 is FQNEAQ in the germline V gene. The CDR3 has 15 amino acids.

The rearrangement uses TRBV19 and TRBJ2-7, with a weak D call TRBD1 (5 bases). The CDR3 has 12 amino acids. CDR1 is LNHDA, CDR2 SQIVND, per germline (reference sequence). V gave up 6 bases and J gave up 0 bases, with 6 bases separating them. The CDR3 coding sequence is TGTGCCAGTAGCGACAGCTCCTACGAGCAGTACTTC. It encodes CASSDSSYEQYF.